Here is one TCR beta chain with its context. One junction end disagrees with the germline gene, perhaps due to a read error. This sample is part of a study of blood T cell repertoires in COVID-19. Seattle patients were enrolled while actively infected and followed longitudinally. The germline CDR1 and CDR2 sequences are SSHAT and FNYEAQ (reference sequence). The CDR3 length is 15 residues. In the study's own analysis: Reference gene primers were amplified, and this amplification served to estimate nucleated cell counts. Using immunoSEQ multiplex PCR, the repertoire was profiled, and TCRdb retains in-frame clones only, with some absent. V, J and clone size were drawn from that table, and D and trimming were deduced from the DNA. This sample has approximately 170,000 clones, with around 81% found just once.

The rearrangement joins TRBV7-7 to TRBJ2-7, with 7 nucleotides matching TRBD1. The source material was peripheral blood. The sequence came from a woman aged 80 or over with COVID-19, enrolled during active disease. The CDR3 nucleotides are TGTGCTAGCAGCTTAGGGGTAGGGACAGACTACGAGCAGTACTTC. Translating gives CASSLGVGTDYEQYF.